This record looks at one TCR beta chain sequence and its context. It has no known antigen specificity. The record has no base qualities; no much larger clone is one base away. TCRbeta CDR3 regions were amplified from genomic DNA using the immunoSEQ Assay, a bias-controlled multiplex PCR. In the authors' own workflow: The number of nucleated cells in each sample was estimated by amplification of reference gene primers within the assay. To quantify the absolute abundance of each unique TCRbeta CDR3 rearrangement, sequence reads were collapsed and filtered. For each sample, productive Simpson clonality was calculated as the square root of Simpson's diversity index over productive rearrangements. Imported from immuneACCESS, the table was reduced by TCRdb to in-frame sequences with V and J called. These copies leave out some clones; in studies compared against another copy, an unresolved V gene accounts for under half, and the cause of the remainder is not known. V and J calls plus clone size are reproduced from that table; the DNA served to infer D and trimming. This sample is represented by 200,000 to 300,000 clones; approximately 86% of them were singletons. In total, the top ten clones hold approximately 3.5% of the sample.

Participants in the prospective study were aged roughly 18 to 95 years, lived in 24 United States geographic areas, and enrolled through a virtual design. In the prospective study, cohorts were assigned on the basis of participant-reported clinical history obtained from a screening survey and a study questionnaire. Each participant in the prospective study had whole blood, serum and a nasopharyngeal or oropharyngeal swab collected by mobile phlebotomists. Additional blood draws and questionnaires over a 2-month period could optionally be provided by prospective study participants. Blood samples from the prospective study were shipped frozen or at room temperature prior to DNA extraction. Looking up the germline V gene yields CDR1 SGHAT and CDR2 FQNNGV. CDR3 length: 14 amino acids, cysteine to phenylalanine. Only the CDR3 DNA stays, 42 bases, in frame from base 1. V lost 4 bases and J lost 2 bases; the stretch between them is 11 bases long.

The data derive from a study of blood T cell repertoires in COVID-19 (dated by TCRdb to 2020 to 2022). As for the study more broadly: Samples from collaborators originated in the United States, Italy and Spain and spanned both the acute and convalescent phases of COVID-19. The prospective study material was composed of cDNA or gDNA derived from T cells, B-cell-depleted T cells, or PBMCs. Deeply sampled blood TCRbeta repertoires from subjects exposed to, actively infected with, or recovered from COVID-19 were included in the dataset. The repertoires were released in a freely available public database intended as a resource for research on the immune response to SARS-CoV-2. The samples were drawn from the first 160 participants of the ongoing ImmuneRACE study and from 1,254 subjects provided by 6 global collaborators. Nearly every sample came with metadata listing a de-identified subject ID, COVID-19 status, age in years and sex. Where HLA class I and class II types were available, the types were taken from metadata supplied by the sample provider, not from assay-based typing. Beyond this particular receptor, the publication reports: The amount of clinical and demographic metadata varied by source and participant and was provided uncurated.

The receptor comes from a woman aged 40-49 years with acute COVID-19. The sequence links TRBV11-2 to TRBJ1-1; a tentative D match to TRBD1 spans 6 bases. The sequencing input was PBMCs or T cells enriched from blood (not recorded which). CDR3 protein: CASSSTGGNTEAFF. The DNA is as follows: TGTGCCAGCAGCTCGACAGGTGGCAACACTGAAGCTTTCTTT.